Below, 28 T cell receptor beta chains from the same sample are listed, as sequenced in a study of blood T cell repertoires in COVID-19. Assay: immunoSEQ multiplex PCR; the TCRdb copy retains only in-frame clones and omits some. Here the sample spans 300,000 or so clones, roughly 90% being singletons. Sequenced sample: peripheral blood. The receptors were sampled from a woman aged 25 to 39 with COVID-19, enrolled during active disease.

The J gene is TRBJ1-5, the V gene TRBV18, with D possibly being TRBD1 (5 bases). The germline CDR1 and CDR2 sequences are KGHSH and LQKENI. Trimming took 5 bases from V and 6 from J, leaving 17 bases between them. There are 15 residues in the CDR3. The CDR3 nucleotides read TGTGCCAGCTCAGCTGGACACCCCGGGGGTCAGCCCCAGCATTTT. Translated: CASSAGHPGGQPQHF.

V is TRBV5-1 and J is TRBJ1-2, with 10 bases matching TRBD1. The CDR3 spans 14 residues. Germline V gene sequence: CDR1 SGHRS, CDR2 YFSETQ. V shed 1 base, J shed 8 bases, and the junction held 5 bases outside the gene matches. CDR3 sequence: CASSLRDRGEGYTF. CDR3 in DNA: TGCGCCAGCAGCTTGAGGGACAGGGGTGAGGGCTACACCTTC.

The rearrangement joins TRBV7-8 to TRBJ2-3; 8 nucleotides match TRBD2. V dropped 0 bases and J dropped 1; count of bases not matched to a gene: 0. CDR3 length: 15 amino acids. CDR1 and CDR2 from the germline V gene are SGHVS and FQNEAQ. The CDR3 DNA follows: TGTGCCAGCAGCTTAGCACTAGCGGGCACAGATACGCAGTATTTT. It codes for CASSLALAGTDTQYF.

V and J are TRBV5-1 and TRBJ1-3; D is perhaps TRBD1 (6 bases). The V gene lost 0 bases and the J gene lost 12 bases, with 16 bases spanning the gap. This CDR3 is built from 14 residues. Germline V CDR1 and CDR2: SGHRS, YFSETQ. CDR3 nucleotides: TGCGCCAGCAGCTTGGCCGGTCGGGCACAGGGCATATATTTT. Encoded protein: CASSLAGRAQGIYF. The full variable domain, rest sourced from reference TRBV5-1 and TRBJ1-3, is KAGVTQTPRYLIKTRGQQVTLSCSPISGHRSVSWYQQTPGQGLQFLFEYFSETQRNKGNFPGRFSGRQFSNSRSEMNVSTLELGDSALYLCASSLAGRAQGIYFGEGSWLTVV.

The rearrangement uses TRBV19 and TRBJ1-5; D perhaps matches TRBD1 (6 bases). Germline loops: CDR1 LNHDA, CDR2 SQIVND (reference sequence). Trimming shortened V by 4 bases and J by 6 bases, and 10 bases separated the two germline ends. The CDR3 is made up of 13 amino acids. The CDR3 DNA follows: TGTGCCAGTAGTAAGGGGGTCATTCAGCCCCAGCATTTT. Amino acids: CASSKGVIQPQHF.

V gene TRBV5-4 combines with J gene TRBJ2-3; 11 bases line up with TRBD1. Germline values: CDR1 SGHNT, CDR2 YYREEE (reference sequence). The V gene end was trimmed by 0 bases and the J gene end by 6 bases; junction bases not matched to a gene: 3. The CDR3 is made up of 15 amino acids. Here the CDR3 DNA reads TGTGCCAGCAGCTTGGGGGACAGGGGGTCCGATACGCAGTATTTT. Protein sequence: CASSLGDRGSDTQYF.

V gene TRBV5-1 combines with J gene TRBJ1-4, with a tentative D call TRBD1 (5 bases). This CDR3 comprises 13 residues. V was trimmed by 7 bases and J by 5 bases, leaving 12 bases between them. Germline loops: CDR1 SGHRS, CDR2 YFSETQ. CDR3 amino acids: CASGRGWNEKLFF. The CDR3, as DNA: TGCGCCAGCGGGAGGGGATGGAATGAAAAACTGTTTTTT.

V usage is TRBV9 and J usage is TRBJ2-7; D ambiguous. Germline assignment: CDR1 SGDLS and CDR2 YYNGEE. V was trimmed by 2 bases and J by 2 bases, leaving 8 bases between them. CDR3 size: 13 residues. The DNA of the CDR3 is TGTGCCAGCAGCGTCGGAACAGCCTACGAGCAGTACTTC. Translating it yields CASSVGTAYEQYF.

V and J are TRBV11-2 and TRBJ1-4, with TRBD1 matching over 11 bases. With V trimmed by 4 bases and J by 7 bases, 2 bases remained unmatched. This CDR3 spans 14 amino acids. Germline values: CDR1 SGHAT, CDR2 FQNNGV. This CDR3 is CASSWDRGAEKLFF. CDR3 nucleotides: TGTGCCAGCAGCTGGGACAGGGGGGCTGAAAAACTGTTTTTT.

The chain has TRBV19 and TRBJ1-5; D is possibly TRBD1 (5 bases). The CDR3 is made up of 14 amino acids. Per germline, CDR1 LNHDA and CDR2 SQIVND (reference sequence). The ends were cut back, 4 bases at V and 5 bases at J, with 12 bases in the middle. The CDR3 nucleotides read TGTGCCAGTAGTAAAGGGGTTTTTGATCAGCCCCAGCATTTT. Translation gives CASSKGVFDQPQHF.

The chain couples TRBV18 to TRBJ2-7, with 11 nucleotides matching TRBD1. V lost 6 bases and J lost 5; bases outside the gene matches: 3. The CDR3 is 13 amino acids. Germline V lookup: CDR1 KGHSH, CDR2 LQKENI. The CDR3 DNA reads TGTGCCAGCTCGGACAGGGGGCAAGACGAGCAGTACTTC. Translated: CASSDRGQDEQYF.

The V call is TRBV24-1, the J call TRBJ1-6; D is undetermined. With 5 bases removed from V and 7 bases from J, the gap between germline ends came to 11 bases. This CDR3 is 14 amino acids long. CDR1 and CDR2 from the germline V gene are KGHDR and SFDVKD. CDR3 protein: CATSAARENSPLHF. The CDR3 DNA reads TGTGCCACCAGTGCCGCGCGGGAGAATTCACCCCTCCACTTT.

This clone was picked up one time. The chain has TRBV10-1 and TRBJ2-7, with D possibly being TRBD1 (6 bases). V was cut by 3 bases and J by 0 bases, with 15 bases left in between. Germline lookup yields CDR1 WNHNN and CDR2 SYGVQD (reference sequence). The CDR3 totals 16 residues. The CDR3 nucleotides read TGCGCCAGCAGTGATTATGACAGGCTGAGCTCCTACGAGCAGTACTTC. Amino acid sequence: CASSDYDRLSSYEQYF.

The genes are TRBV21-1 and TRBJ2-3; the table's D gene call, TRBD2, was not cross checked with the DNA. TRBV21-1 is a documented pseudogene. The CDR3 loop spans 16 amino acids. DNA of the CDR3: TGTGCCAGCAGCAAACGGGTTAGCGGGAGGTCAGATACGCAGTATTTT. This codes for CASSKRVSGRSDTQYF.

This chain connects TRBV6-5 to TRBJ1-2, with TRBD1 matching 10 bases. V dropped 5 bases and J dropped 8; count of bases not matched to a gene: 8. The germline gives CDR1 MNHEY, CDR2 SVGAGI. The CDR3 contains 14 residues. The CDR3 loop is CASSPGQGRGGYTF. The CDR3 DNA reads as TGTGCCAGCAGTCCGGGACAGGGGAGGGGAGGCTACACCTTC.

The chain couples TRBV2 to TRBJ1-5; D is undetermined. The length of the CDR3 is 13 residues. Germline CDR1 SNHLY, CDR2 FYNNEI. V dropped 6 bases and J dropped 5 bases, with 11 bases sitting between them. Written as DNA, the CDR3 is TGTGCCAGCAGATCCGGCGGCGATCAGCCCCAGCATTTT. This translates into CASRSGGDQPQHF.

This sequence joins TRBV2 and TRBJ2-6; 8 bases are shared with TRBD2. CDR3 length: 18 residues. Germline CDR1 and CDR2: SNHLY and FYNNEI. V gave up 8 bases and J gave up 0 bases; unmatched junction bases: 12. In DNA, the CDR3 is TGTGCCAGCCTTGCGGGAGGCGGCTCGAACTCTGGGGCCAACGTCCTGACTTTC. This gives the protein CASLAGGGSNSGANVLTF.

The genes are TRBV18 and TRBJ1-2, with D possibly being TRBD1 (6 bases). Germline CDR1 is KGHSH and CDR2 is LQKENI. CDR3 length: 15 residues. V lost 4 bases and J 1 base, leaving 13 bases between the germline ends. The CDR3 DNA sequence: TGTGCCAGCTCACGGAACAGGGTGGATAACTATGGCTACACCTTC. Protein sequence: CASSRNRVDNYGYTF.

This rearrangement joins TRBV6-2 or TRBV6-3 to TRBJ2-5; TRBD2 matches 12 bases. Germline assignment: CDR1 MNHEY and CDR2 SVGEGT. Losses at the gene ends were 2 bases for V and 5 bases for J; bases not matched to a gene: 15. The CDR3 is made up of 19 amino acids. The CDR3 nucleotides read TGTGCCAGCAGTTACCTCCAACTAGCGGGAGGCCCCTCCCCCGAGACCCAGTACTTC. This encodes CASSYLQLAGGPSPETQYF.

The rearrangement links TRBV5-1 to TRBJ1-1, with a weak D call TRBD1 (5 bases). The germline CDR1 and CDR2 sequences are SGHRS and YFSETQ. This CDR3 has 14 amino acids. The ends were cut back, 4 bases at V and 1 base at J, with 11 bases in the middle. In nucleotides, the CDR3 is TGCGCCAGCAGCCCCCGACAGCCGAACACTGAAGCTTTCTTT. Protein sequence: CASSPRQPNTEAFF. Full variable domain (outside the CDR3, taken from reference TRBV5-1 and TRBJ1-1): KAGVTQTPRYLIKTRGQQVTLSCSPISGHRSVSWYQQTPGQGLQFLFEYFSETQRNKGNFPGRFSGRQFSNSRSEMNVSTLELGDSALYLCASSPRQPNTEAFFGQGTRLTVV.

The chain uses TRBV5-1 and TRBJ2-7; 7 nucleotides match TRBD2. This CDR3 contains 14 residues. Germline-derived CDR1 and CDR2 are SGHRS and YFSETQ. V was clipped by 0 bases and J by 3 bases; unmatched bases: 3. CDR3 sequence: CASSLGRGSYEQYF. The DNA for the CDR3 is TGCGCCAGCAGCTTGGGGCGCGGGAGCTACGAGCAGTACTTC.

The rearrangement uses TRBV7-2 and TRBJ2-7; the D is unclear. V lost 3 bases to trimming and J lost 4 bases, with 10 bases between them. The CDR3 runs 13 residues. Germline-derived CDR1 and CDR2 are SGHTA and FQGNSA. CDR3 protein: CASSFTSQYEQYF. CDR3 in DNA: TGTGCCAGCAGCTTTACATCGCAGTACGAGCAGTACTTC.

This chain links TRBV5-4 with TRBJ2-1; 12 bases align to TRBD2. Germline V gene lookup returns CDR1 SGHNT and CDR2 YYREEE (reference sequence). Trimming removed 0 bases from V and 9 bases from J; junction bases left unmatched: 7. This CDR3 is 16 amino acids long. The CDR3 coding sequence is TGTGCCAGCAGCTTGGGTGTGACTAGCGGGAGTAGTGAGCAGTTCTTC. Its protein product is CASSLGVTSGSSEQFF. Drawing the rest from reference TRBV5-4 and TRBJ2-1, the complete variable domain is ETGVTQSPTHLIKTRGQQVTLRCSSQSGHNTVSWYQQALGQGPQFIFQYYREEENGRGNFPPRFSGLQFPNYSSELNVNALELDDSALYLCASSLGVTSGSSEQFFGPGTRLTVL.

This clone was observed a few times. The chain uses TRBV19 and TRBJ1-4; D is uncertain. Germline CDR1 LNHDA, CDR2 SQIVND (reference sequence). Trimming removed 6 bases from V and 14 bases from J, with 13 bases in between. The CDR3 loop spans 11 amino acids. CDR3 nucleotides: TGTGCCAGTAGCCGGGGTCGAGGGCTGTTTTTT. Translating gives CASSRGRGLFF.

The rearrangement uses TRBV20-1 and TRBJ2-1; 9 bases are shared with TRBD2. Germline assignment: CDR1 DFQATT and CDR2 SNEGSKA (reference sequence). Germline trimming cut 3 bases from V and 4 bases from J; bases unmatched to any gene: 13. CDR3 length: 17 residues. Here the CDR3 reads CSASIPAGGGLYNEQFF. The CDR3 DNA reads TGCAGTGCTAGTATCCCTGCGGGAGGGGGGTTATACAATGAGCAGTTCTTC.

This clone occurred once. The chain links TRBV6-2 or TRBV6-3 to TRBJ2-7; 13 nucleotides match TRBD2. Losses at the gene ends were 4 bases for V and 5 bases for J; bases not matched to a gene: 5. CDR3 length equals 15 residues. The V gene's germline CDR1 is MNHEY and CDR2 SVGEGT. DNA for the CDR3: TGTGCCAGCAGTTCCGGACTAGCGGGAGACGACGAGCAGTACTTC. Its translation is CASSSGLAGDDEQYF.

The V gene is TRBV7-2, the J gene TRBJ2-1; 9 nucleotides line up with TRBD2. The CDR3 contains 16 residues. V was pared by 0 bases and J by 6 bases, with 6 bases of the junction left unmatched. The germline V gene encodes CDR1 SGHTA and CDR2 FQGNSA. The CDR3 loop reads CASSLAVSGSGNEQFF. CDR3 sequence (DNA): TGTGCCAGCAGCTTAGCTGTTAGCGGGAGTGGCAATGAGCAGTTCTTC.

The genes are TRBV28 and TRBJ1-1; D unclear. The CDR3 consists of 11 residues. Germline V lookup: CDR1 MDHEN, CDR2 SYDVKM. The V and J ends lost 7 bases and 6 bases respectively, with 9 bases between them. Here the CDR3 reads CASTSSAEAFF. The CDR3 DNA is TGTGCCAGCACCTCCTCGGCTGAAGCTTTCTTT.